This passage covers 17 T cell receptor beta chains from one sample sequenced in a study of blood T cell repertoires in COVID-19. Some clones are missing from TCRdb's copy, which holds only in-frame ones; the method was immunoSEQ multiplex PCR. The sample shows about 39,000 clones, about 94% of them seen only once. The sequencing input was peripheral blood. These receptors came from a human donor with active COVID-19. The donor label of this sample is uncertain.

This sequence joins TRBV9 and TRBJ2-3, with D tentatively TRBD2 (5 bases). The germline V and J ends were trimmed by 0 bases and 7 bases, with 15 bases remaining between them. Germline CDR1 and CDR2: SGDLS and YYNGEE. The CDR3 extends over 15 amino acids. Here the CDR3 DNA reads TGTGCCAGCAGCGTAGAGAGGGATATCACGAATACGCAGTATTTT. This translates into CASSVERDITNTQYF.

V gene TRBV2 combines with J gene TRBJ2-5; no reliable D call. Germline V CDR1 and CDR2: SNHLY, FYNNEI. Between the trimmed V and J ends, which lost 5 bases and 2 bases, there was a span of 12 bases. The CDR3 runs 14 residues. CDR3 bases: TGTGCCAGCAGTCCCTGGGCTTCTCAAGAGACCCAGTACTTC. This gives the protein CASSPWASQETQYF.

This clone has a single count. The DNA for the CDR3 is TGTGCCAGCAGCCATAACCGACAGGGCTACGAGCAGTACTTC. It codes for CASSHNRQGYEQYF. The chain carries TRBV3-1 (or the pseudogene TRBV3-2) and TRBJ2-7; 7 bases fit TRBD1. V gave up 3 bases and J gave up 3 bases; unmatched junction bases: 5. Germline V gene data show CDR1 as LGHDT and CDR2 as YNNKEL (reference sequence). The CDR3 spans 14 residues.

This sequence joins TRBV19 and TRBJ2-7, with 9 bases that match TRBD1. The junction had 9 bases not matched to a gene; V was cut back by 7 bases and J by 2 bases. The CDR3 has 15 residues. Germline V CDR1 and CDR2: LNHDA, SQIVND (reference sequence). CDR3 amino acids: CASNPTGGGTYEQYF. The CDR3 DNA is TGTGCCAGTAACCCGACAGGGGGAGGGACCTACGAGCAGTACTTC.

The chain joins TRBV5-1 to TRBJ1-3, with TRBD1 identical over 11 bases. The CDR3 runs to 16 residues. Germline assignment: CDR1 SGHRS and CDR2 YFSETQ. V trimming: 1 base; J trimming: 5 bases; junction bases outside the gene matches: 5. CDR3 in DNA: TGCGCCAGCAGCTTGTCCGGGACAGGGGGTAGAAACACCATATATTTT. Translating gives CASSLSGTGGRNTIYF. The full variable domain, completed using reference TRBV5-1 and TRBJ1-3, is KAGVTQTPRYLIKTRGQQVTLSCSPISGHRSVSWYQQTPGQGLQFLFEYFSETQRNKGNFPGRFSGRQFSNSRSEMNVSTLELGDSALYLCASSLSGTGGRNTIYFGEGSWLTVV.

CDR3 coding DNA: TGTGCCAGTAGTCCGTCACTAGCGGGGGGACTAAACATTCAGTACTTC. Its translation is CASSPSLAGGLNIQYF. The chain is built from TRBV19 and TRBJ2-4, with TRBD2 matching 12 bases. Germline CDR1 and CDR2: LNHDA and SQIVND (reference sequence). The CDR3 covers 16 residues. Trimming removed 5 bases from V and 6 bases from J; junction bases left unmatched: 8.

The rearrangement links TRBV6-2 or TRBV6-3 to TRBJ2-1; 11 nucleotides line up with TRBD2. Germline CDR1 and CDR2: MNHEY and SVGEGT. V shed 2 bases and J 1 base; nucleotides not matched to a gene: 7. This CDR3 is 18 amino acids long. The CDR3 nucleotides read TGTGCCAGCAGTTACAATAGCGGGAGGGGAGGGTCCTACAATGAGCAGTTCTTC. Its translation is CASSYNSGRGGSYNEQFF.

This rearrangement joins TRBV19 to TRBJ1-2; weak D call: TRBD1 (6 bases). Germline loops: CDR1 LNHDA, CDR2 SQIVND (reference sequence). Trimming left V 8 bases short and J 7 bases short, with 20 bases between. The length of the CDR3 is 14 residues. The CDR3 coding sequence is TGTGCCAGTCGGCTCGGGAGGGGGGGAAGTGGCTACACCTTC. This encodes CASRLGRGGSGYTF.

The J gene is TRBJ1-2, the V gene TRBV5-5; TRBD1 aligns across 9 bases. Germline values: CDR1 SGHKS, CDR2 YYEKEE (reference sequence). The CDR3 is 15 residues long. J was trimmed by 6 bases and V by 4 bases; bases with no gene match: 10. The CDR3 DNA reads TGTGCCAGCAGCCCGAGGGGGACAGGGTTAGATGGCTACACCTTC. This sequence encodes CASSPRGTGLDGYTF.

The chain carries TRBV15 and TRBJ2-2, with D tentatively TRBD2 (6 bases). Germline CDR1 LNHNV, CDR2 YYDKDF (reference sequence). The CDR3 runs 16 residues. Between the trimmed V and J ends, which lost 0 bases and 4 bases, there was a span of 12 bases. This CDR3 is CATSRDGGETTGELFF. CDR3 DNA: TGTGCCACCAGCAGAGACGGGGGTGAAACCACCGGGGAGCTGTTTTTT.

This clone was recorded once. The chain joins TRBV11-3 to TRBJ2-3; D unresolved. This CDR3 has 12 amino acids. V was shortened by 3 bases and J by 4 bases, with 5 bases between the two germline ends. Germline CDR1 is SGHNT and CDR2 is YENEEA. Here the CDR3 reads CASSFWPDTQYF. Written as DNA, the CDR3 is TGTGCCAGCAGCTTCTGGCCAGATACGCAGTATTTT.

This clone was recorded once. The genes are TRBV9 and TRBJ2-3, with 7 bases aligning to TRBD2. With 4 bases clipped from V and 0 bases from J, the junction kept 8 bases outside the gene matches. The CDR3 consists of 16 residues. Germline-derived CDR1 and CDR2 are SGDLS and YYNGEE. Written as DNA, the CDR3 is TGTGCCAGCAGCCAATCTAGCGGTTCTAGCACAGATACGCAGTATTTT. Its protein product is CASSQSSGSSTDTQYF. Complete variable domain (other parts from reference TRBV9 and TRBJ2-3): DSGVTQTPKHLITATGQRVTLRCSPRSGDLSVYWYQQSLDQGLQFLIQYYNGEERAKGNILERFSAQQFPDLHSELNLSSLELGDSALYFCASSQSSGSSTDTQYFGPGTRLTVL.

V gene TRBV7-7 combines with J gene TRBJ2-1; 8 positions agree with TRBD1. Germline loops: CDR1 SSHAT, CDR2 FNYEAQ (reference sequence). V shed 6 bases and J 8 bases; nucleotides not matched to a gene: 9. The CDR3 extends over 14 amino acids. The CDR3 DNA is TGTGCCAGCAGACTAGGACAGGGAAGCGATGAGCAGTTCTTC. Protein product: CASRLGQGSDEQFF.

The rearrangement joins TRBV7-2 to TRBJ1-1; no reliable D call. V dropped 1 base and J dropped 2 bases, with 11 bases sitting between them. Looked up from germline, CDR1 is SGHTA and CDR2 is FQGNSA. The length of the CDR3 is 15 residues. Here the CDR3 DNA reads TGTGCCAGCAGCTTAGTGGGCGGGTCAAACACTGAAGCTTTCTTT. Translation gives CASSLVGGSNTEAFF.

In its sample, this clone was seen a few times. The chain joins TRBV6-5 to TRBJ1-2, with 8 bases lining up with TRBD1. CDR3 length equals 14 residues. Per germline, CDR1 MNHEY and CDR2 SVGAGI. The junction had 10 bases not matched to a gene; V was cut back by 6 bases and J by 7 bases. DNA of the CDR3: TGTGCCAGCAGCCCAACCGACAGGGGCATTGGCTACACCTTC. Translation gives CASSPTDRGIGYTF.

The V and J genes are TRBV5-6 and TRBJ1-2; D is unresolved. V gave up 2 bases and J gave up 2 bases, with 7 bases separating them. The CDR3 extends over 13 amino acids. The germline gives CDR1 SGHDT, CDR2 YYEEEE. Here the CDR3 DNA reads TGTGCCAGCAGCTTACCGGTAAACTATGGCTACACCTTC. It yields the protein CASSLPVNYGYTF.

This clone came up once. The rearrangement links TRBV29-1 to TRBJ1-1, with D unclear. Germline V gene sequence: CDR1 SQVTM, CDR2 ANQGSEA. V shed 7 bases and J shed 3 bases, with 12 bases lying between them. The CDR3 consists of 12 residues. DNA of the CDR3: TGCAGCGCTCCGAAACGAGACACTGAAGCTTTCTTT. This gives the protein CSAPKRDTEAFF.